This T cell receptor (beta chain) was recovered during a study of CXCR3-negative and CXCR3-positive naive CD8 T cells. All TRB cDNA libraries came from 5' RACE performed with UMI labels. TCRdb reprocessed the 5' RACE reads and reports one entry per CDR3 protein, with no DNA. Its table records 100,000 to 150,000 distinct CDR3 sequences. Per the germline V gene, CDR1 is DFQATT and CDR2 is SNEGSKA (reference sequence). This CDR3 is built from 16 residues. Findings and caveats of the study: The TRB CDR3s that CXCR3-positive naive cells carried were more hydrophobic than those of CXCR3-negative naive cells.

A note on this clonotype: The antigen remains unidentified.

The chain recombines TRBV20-1 with TRBJ1-2; there is no DNA to check the TCRdb D call of TRBD1. This TCR was recovered from a human donor in good health. Some clones in this sample may be carry-over from other donors' samples. The sample consisted of naive CXCR3+ CD8+ T cells from blood. As to subset: CD45RO-CCR7+CD27+CD95- naive CD8+ T cells expressing CXCR3 (TNR3+). This CDR3 is CSARVGILTGDYGYTF.